This T cell receptor (beta chain) was found in a study of T cell repertoires in cytomegalovirus infection. Study-wide background: Researchers turned to recently identified HLA-C-restricted CMV epitopes as well as well-studied HLA-B-restricted ones. From public TCR beta signatures came an indication of both CMV infection and matching HLA type. Findings and limits, study-wide: Frequencies of public TCR beta families were cumulated, and this identified carriers of CMV plus the relevant HLA.

The CDR3 runs 15 residues. Trimming took 1 base from V and 0 from J, leaving 6 bases between them. The germline V gene encodes CDR1 SGHTA and CDR2 FQGNSA. TCRdb independently ran MiXCR on the reads; one entry per CDR3 protein. The repertoire holds under 200,000 distinct CDR3 sequences, roughly a fifth seen once, with under 30% in the top ten. Ten or more counts support this clonotype. Its matching antigen is unknown. The rearrangement uses TRBV7-2 and TRBJ1-4; no clear D. The sequenced sample was CD8+ T cells from cultured PBMCs, obtained from culture after CMV antigen stimulation. The receptor's source is a human donor in good health (CMV status not recorded). Some clones in this sample may be carry-over from other donors' samples. In DNA, the CDR3 is TGTGCCAGCAGCTTAGTTGTCTCAACTAATGAAAAACTGTTTTTT. Protein product: CASSLVVSTNEKLFF.